This T cell receptor (beta chain) was identified during a study of T cell repertoires in cytomegalovirus infection. This clonotype was found a few times. Its antigen is not known. The CDR3 is 13 residues long. CDR1 and CDR2 (germline): SGHVS, FNYEAQ. Deletions cut 3 bases from V and 4 bases from J, with 9 bases between. TCRdb recomputed calls from the reads with MiXCR, one row per CDR3 protein. Among about 770,000 distinct CDR3 sequences listed, just under 30% were seen once. The TCR sequence derives from a human donor in good health (CMV status not recorded). Some clones in this sample may be carry-over from other donors' samples. The specimen comprised cultured CD8+ T cells from PBMCs, sampled from culture after CMV antigen stimulation. The chain is built from TRBV7-6 and TRBJ1-2, with unresolved D. In DNA, the CDR3 is TGTGCCAGCAGCTTCAGCGGGTTCTATGGCTACACCTTC. Translation: CASSFSGFYGYTF.